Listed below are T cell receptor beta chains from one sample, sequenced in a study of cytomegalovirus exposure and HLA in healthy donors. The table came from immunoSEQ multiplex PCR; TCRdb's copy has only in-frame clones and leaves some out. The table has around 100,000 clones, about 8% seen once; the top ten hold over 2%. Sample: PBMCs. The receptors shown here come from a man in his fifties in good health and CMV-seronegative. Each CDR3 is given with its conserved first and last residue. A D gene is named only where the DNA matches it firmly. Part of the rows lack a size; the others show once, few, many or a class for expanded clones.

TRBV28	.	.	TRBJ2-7	TGTGCCACGGGCGAGCAGTACTTC	CATGEQYF
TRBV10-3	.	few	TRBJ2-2	TGTGCCATCAGTGCGGCAGGGGACACCGGGGAGCTGTTTTTT	CAISAAGDTGELFF
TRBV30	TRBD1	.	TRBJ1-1	TGTGCCTGGCAGGACAGGTGGGACACTGAAGCTTTCTTT	CAWQDRWDTEAFF
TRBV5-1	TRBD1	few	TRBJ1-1	TGCGCCAGCAGCACAGGGGGCACTGAAGCTTTCTTT	CASSTGGTEAFF
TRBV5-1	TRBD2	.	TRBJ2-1	TGCGCCAGCAGGAGACTATCTAGCGGGAGTCGGGATGAGCAGTTCTTC	CASRRLSSGSRDEQFF
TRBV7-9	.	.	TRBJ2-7	TGTGCCAGCAGTCTAGAAGGTTCCCCCGAGCAGTACTTC	CASSLEGSPEQYF
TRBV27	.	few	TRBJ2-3	TGTGCCAGCAGTACCACTAACACAGATACGCAGTATTTT	CASSTTNTDTQYF
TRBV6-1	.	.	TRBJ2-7	TGTGCCAGCAGTTCTACCCTAGCGCCCGACTACGAGCAGTACTTC	CASSSTLAPDYEQYF
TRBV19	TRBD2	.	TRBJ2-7	TGTGCCAGTAGTATTCTAGCGGGAGCCTACGAGCAGTACTTC	CASSILAGAYEQYF
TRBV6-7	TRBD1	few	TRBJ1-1	TGTGCCAGCAGTTCGGGACAGGAATACACTGAAGCTTTCTTT	CASSSGQEYTEAFF
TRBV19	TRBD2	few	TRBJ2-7	TGTGCCAGTAGTCCAAGACTAGCGGGAGGGTATGAGCAGTACTTC	CASSPRLAGGYEQYF
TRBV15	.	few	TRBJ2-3	TGTGCCACCAGCAGAGTATCCCCTCCAGATACGCAGTATTTT	CATSRVSPPDTQYF
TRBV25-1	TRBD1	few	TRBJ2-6	TGTGCCAGCAGTGAAGACAGGGGATCGGGTACTGGGGCCAACGTCCTGACTTTC	CASSEDRGSGTGANVLTF
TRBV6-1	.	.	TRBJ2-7	TGTGCCAGCAGTGAATCTGCAGGGTTATACTACGAGCAGTACTTC	CASSESAGLYYEQYF
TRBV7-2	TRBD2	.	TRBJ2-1	TGTGCCAGCAGACTAGCGGGGGGTTACAATGCGCAGTTCTTC	CASRLAGGYNAQFF
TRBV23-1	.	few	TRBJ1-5	TGCGCCAGCAGCCCACGCCGAAAGCAGTTACTAGATAGCAATCAGCCCCAGCATTTT	CASSPRRKQLLDSNQPQHF
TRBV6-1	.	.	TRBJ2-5	TGTGCCAGCAATCGACAGACCCAAGAGACCCAGTACTTC	CASNRQTQETQYF
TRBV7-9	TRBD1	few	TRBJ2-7	TGTGCCAGCAGCGCCGGGACAGGGGCTTACGAGCAGTACTTC	CASSAGTGAYEQYF
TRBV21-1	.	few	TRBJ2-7	TGTGCCAGCAGCAAAGACCATTCTTGTTGCTTGGGGGAGGTGGCGAAATCCTACGAGCAGTACTTC	CASSKDHSCCLGEVAKSYEQYF
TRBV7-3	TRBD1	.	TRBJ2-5	TGTGCCAGCAGCGAAAAACAGGGGATTCAAGAGACCCAGTACTTC	CASSEKQGIQETQYF
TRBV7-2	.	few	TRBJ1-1	TGTGCCAGCAGCAAAGACGTCGGACAGAACACTGAAGCTTTCTTT	CASSKDVGQNTEAFF
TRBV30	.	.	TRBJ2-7	TGTGCCTGGAAACAGGGAACCTACGAGCAGTACTTC	CAWKQGTYEQYF
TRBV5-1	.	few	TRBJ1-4	TGCGCCAGCAGCCCACATCTAGGCATGACTGCAACTAATGAAAAACTGTTTTTT	CASSPHLGMTATNEKLFF
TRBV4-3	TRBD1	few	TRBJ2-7	TGCGCCAGCAGCCAAGGCCGGGACAGTTCCTACGAGCAGTACTTC	CASSQGRDSSYEQYF
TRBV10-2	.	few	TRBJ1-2	TGCGCCAGCAGTGACCGGGGACATACTGGCTACACCTTC	CASSDRGHTGYTF
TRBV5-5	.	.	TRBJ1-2	TGTGCCAGCAGCGAGCAGGGGAAAGCTAACTATGGCTACACCTTC	CASSEQGKANYGYTF
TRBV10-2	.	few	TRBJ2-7	TGCGCCAGCACCGAAACAAACTACGAGCAGTACTTC	CASTETNYEQYF
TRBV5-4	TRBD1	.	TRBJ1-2	TGTGCCAGCAGCTTGGAGACAGGGGGTGGCTACACCTTC	CASSLETGGGYTF
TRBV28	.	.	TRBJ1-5	TGTGCCAGCAGTTTACCCCGACTTGTGGGTCAGCCCCAGCATTTT	CASSLPRLVGQPQHF
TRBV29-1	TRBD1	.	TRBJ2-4	TGCAGCGTTATACCAGGGGGCGTAACCAAAAACATTCAGTACTTC	CSVIPGGVTKNIQYF
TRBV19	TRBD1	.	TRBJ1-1	TGTGCCAGTAGAAGGGACAGAGGGGACACTGAAGCTTTCTTT	CASRRDRGDTEAFF
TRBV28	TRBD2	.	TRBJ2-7	TGTGCCAGCAGTGCCGTTCGCGGGAGCTCCTACGAGCAGTACTTC	CASSAVRGSSYEQYF
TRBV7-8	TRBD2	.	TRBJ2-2	TGTGCCAGCAGAGGGAGGGACACCGGGGAGCTGTTTTTT	CASRGRDTGELFF
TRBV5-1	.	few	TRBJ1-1	TGCGCCAGCAGCCCGGCGGAGGGCCGCGGCACTGAAGCTTTCTTT	CASSPAEGRGTEAFF
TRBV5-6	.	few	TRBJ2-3	TGTGCCAGCAGCCTCGGTGTATGGACAGAAAGCACAGATACGCAGTATTTT	CASSLGVWTESTDTQYF
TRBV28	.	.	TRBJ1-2	TGTGCCAGCAGTCCCCAGACAGGCTATGGCTACACCTTC	CASSPQTGYGYTF
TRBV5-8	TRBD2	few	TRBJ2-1	TGTGCCAGCAGCAGACTAGCAGATGCCTACAATGAGCAGTTCTTC	CASSRLADAYNEQFF
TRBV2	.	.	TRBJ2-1	TGTGCCAGCAGTGGGGGACTCTCGGGAGACAATGAGCAGTTCTTC	CASSGGLSGDNEQFF
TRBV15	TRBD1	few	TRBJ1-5	TGTGCCACCAGCAGAAGTACAGGGGGCAGTCAGCCCCAGCATTTT	CATSRSTGGSQPQHF
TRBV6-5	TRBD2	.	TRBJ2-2	TGTGCCAGCAGACGACTAGCGGACACCGGGGAGCTGTTTTTT	CASRRLADTGELFF
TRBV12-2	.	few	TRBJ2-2	TGTGCAAGTCGCTTACTGCTTTGTGAGGTATCATTCGGTCACGTCACGAACACCGGGGAGCTGTTTTTT	CASRLLLCEVSFGHVTNTGELFF
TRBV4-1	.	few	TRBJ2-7	TGCGCCAGCAGCCAAGTGCACAGGACCTACGAGCAGTACTTC	CASSQVHRTYEQYF
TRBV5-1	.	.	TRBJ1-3	TGCGCCAGCAGCTTGGTCGGGGATCTATCTGGAAACACCATATATTTT	CASSLVGDLSGNTIYF
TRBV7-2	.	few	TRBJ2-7	TGTGCCAGCAGCCCCCCCGTAGTCGAGCAGTACTTC	CASSPPVVEQYF
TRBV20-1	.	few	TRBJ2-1	TGCAGTGCTAGAGATTATAGTGAGCAGTTCTTC	CSARDYSEQFF
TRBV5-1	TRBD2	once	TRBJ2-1	TGCGCCAGCAGCTCGGACCTAGCGGGAAGAAAGAATGAGCAGTTCTTC	CASSSDLAGRKNEQFF
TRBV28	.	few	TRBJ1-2	TGTGCCAGCAGCCCGGACAGATACTATGGCTACACCTTC	CASSPDRYYGYTF
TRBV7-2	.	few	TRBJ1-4	TGTGCCAGCAGCTTGACAGGCCCAACTAATGAAAAACTGTTTTTT	CASSLTGPTNEKLFF
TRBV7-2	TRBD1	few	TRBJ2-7	TGTGCCAGCAGCTTGGACAGGTCCTACGAGCAGTACTTC	CASSLDRSYEQYF
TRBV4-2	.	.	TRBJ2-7	TGTGCCAGCAGCCAAGATGATACACAGGGTGTAAACGAGCAGTACTTC	CASSQDDTQGVNEQYF
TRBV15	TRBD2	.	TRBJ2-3	TGTGCCACCAGCAATGAGGGCAAGCGGGGGGGCCGGAGCACAGATACGCAGTATTTT	CATSNEGKRGGRSTDTQYF
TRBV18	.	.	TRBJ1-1	TGTGCCAGCTCACCCCCCACAGGGAGCGCTGAAGCTTTCTTT	CASSPPTGSAEAFF
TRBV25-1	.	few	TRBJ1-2	TGTGCCAGCAGGAGAGCGGGGGGAAACTATGGCTACACCTTC	CASRRAGGNYGYTF
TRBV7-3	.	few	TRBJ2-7	TGTGCCAGCAGCCCGTCTTCTAGGGGCGAGCAGTACTTC	CASSPSSRGEQYF
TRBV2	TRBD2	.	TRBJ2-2	TGTGCCAGCAGTGGACAGTTGCCGGGGGGGGACGGGGAGCTGTTTTTT	CASSGQLPGGDGELFF
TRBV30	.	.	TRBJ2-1	TGTGCCTGGAGTGAAGTAGGGTCGGGAGTCAATGAGCAGTTCTTC	CAWSEVGSGVNEQFF
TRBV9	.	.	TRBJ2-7	TGTGCCAGCAGCGTAGCGGCATCGGGAGACCACGAGCAGTACTTC	CASSVAASGDHEQYF
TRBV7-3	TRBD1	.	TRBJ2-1	TGTGCCAGCAGCCCCGGGACAGGGGATAATGAGCAGTTCTTC	CASSPGTGDNEQFF
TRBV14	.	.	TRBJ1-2	TGTGCCAGCAGCCCCGGACAGAACTATGGCTACACCTTC	CASSPGQNYGYTF